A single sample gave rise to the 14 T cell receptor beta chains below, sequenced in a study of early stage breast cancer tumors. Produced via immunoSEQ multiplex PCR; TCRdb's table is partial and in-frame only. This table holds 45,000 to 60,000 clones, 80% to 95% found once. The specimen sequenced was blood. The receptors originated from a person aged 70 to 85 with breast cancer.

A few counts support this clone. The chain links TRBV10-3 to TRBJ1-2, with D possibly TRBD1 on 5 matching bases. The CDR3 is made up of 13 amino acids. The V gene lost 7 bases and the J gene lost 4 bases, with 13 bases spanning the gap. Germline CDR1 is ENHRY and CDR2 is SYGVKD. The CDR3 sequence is CAIKSTALYGYTF. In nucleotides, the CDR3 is TGTGCCATCAAATCGACAGCCCTCTATGGCTACACCTTC.

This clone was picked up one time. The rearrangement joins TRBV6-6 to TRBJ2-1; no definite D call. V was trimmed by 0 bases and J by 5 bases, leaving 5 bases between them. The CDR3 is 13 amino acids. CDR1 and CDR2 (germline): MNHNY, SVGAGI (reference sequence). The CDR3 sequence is CASSYSYDNEQFF. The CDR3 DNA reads TGTGCCAGCAGTTACTCGTATGACAATGAGCAGTTCTTC.

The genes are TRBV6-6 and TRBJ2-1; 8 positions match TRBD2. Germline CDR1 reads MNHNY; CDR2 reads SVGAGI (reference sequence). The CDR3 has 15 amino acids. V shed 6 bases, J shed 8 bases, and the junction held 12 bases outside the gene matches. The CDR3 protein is CASSRTAGATHEQFF. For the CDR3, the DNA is TGTGCCAGCAGCCGGACAGCGGGAGCTACCCATGAGCAGTTCTTC.

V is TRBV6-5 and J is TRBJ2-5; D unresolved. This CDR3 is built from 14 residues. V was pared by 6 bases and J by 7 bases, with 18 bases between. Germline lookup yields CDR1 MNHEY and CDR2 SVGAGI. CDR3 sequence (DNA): TGTGCCAGCAGACCTTCACTGGGCGTCGTGACCCAGTACTTC. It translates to CASRPSLGVVTQYF.

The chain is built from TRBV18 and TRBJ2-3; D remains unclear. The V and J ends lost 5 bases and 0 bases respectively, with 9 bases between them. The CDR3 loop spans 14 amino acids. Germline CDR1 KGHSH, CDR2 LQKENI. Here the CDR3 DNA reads TGTGCCAGCTCAGTCTACGCGAGCACAGATACGCAGTATTTT. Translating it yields CASSVYASTDTQYF.

The CDR3, as DNA: TGTGCCAGCAGCCCCGGGACAGATCGTGGAAAACTGTTTTTT. Its translation is CASSPGTDRGKLFF. This rearrangement joins TRBV5-4 to TRBJ1-4, with 7 bases identical to TRBD1. Germline CDR1 and CDR2: SGHNT and YYREEE (reference sequence). The CDR3 loop spans 14 amino acids. The V segment lost 4 bases and the J segment 10 bases; nucleotides outside the gene matches: 10. Combining the CDR3 with reference TRBV5-4 and TRBJ1-4 gives the whole variable domain ETGVTQSPTHLIKTRGQQVTLRCSSQSGHNTVSWYQQALGQGPQFIFQYYREEENGRGNFPPRFSGLQFPNYSSELNVNALELDDSALYLCASSPGTDRGKLFFGSGTQLSVL.

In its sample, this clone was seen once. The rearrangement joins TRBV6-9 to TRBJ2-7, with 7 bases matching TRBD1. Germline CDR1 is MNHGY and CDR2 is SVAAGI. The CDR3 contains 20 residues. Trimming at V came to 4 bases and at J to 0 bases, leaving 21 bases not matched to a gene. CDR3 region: CASSFNRGPGERKSSYEQYF. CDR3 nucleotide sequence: TGTGCCAGCAGTTTTAACAGGGGCCCAGGCGAGAGAAAGAGCTCCTACGAGCAGTACTTC.

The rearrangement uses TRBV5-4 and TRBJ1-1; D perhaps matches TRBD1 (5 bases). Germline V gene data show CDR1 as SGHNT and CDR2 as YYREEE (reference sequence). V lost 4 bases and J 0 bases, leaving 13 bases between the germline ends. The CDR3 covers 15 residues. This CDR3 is CASSPLAGVNTEAFF. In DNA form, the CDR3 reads TGTGCCAGCAGCCCACTTGCGGGGGTGAACACTGAAGCTTTCTTT.

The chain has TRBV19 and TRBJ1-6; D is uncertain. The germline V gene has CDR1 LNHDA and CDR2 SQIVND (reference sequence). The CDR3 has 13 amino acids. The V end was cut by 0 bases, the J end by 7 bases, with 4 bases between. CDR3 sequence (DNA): TGTGCCAGTAGTATAGACAGAAATTCACCCCTCCACTTT. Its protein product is CASSIDRNSPLHF.

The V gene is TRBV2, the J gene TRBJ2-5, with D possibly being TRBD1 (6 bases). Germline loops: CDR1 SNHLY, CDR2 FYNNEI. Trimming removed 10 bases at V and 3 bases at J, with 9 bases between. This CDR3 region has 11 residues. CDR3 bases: TGTGCCAACAACAGGGAAGAGACCCAGTACTTC. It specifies CANNREETQYF.

CDR3 nucleotide sequence: TGTGCCATCAGTGAGTCGACAGAACAAACGCAGTATTTT. It codes for CAISESTEQTQYF. The V gene is TRBV10-3, the J gene TRBJ2-3, with D possibly being TRBD1 (5 bases). V lost 0 bases and J lost 9, with 10 bases in between. CDR1 is ENHRY, CDR2 SYGVKD, per germline. The CDR3 spans 13 residues.

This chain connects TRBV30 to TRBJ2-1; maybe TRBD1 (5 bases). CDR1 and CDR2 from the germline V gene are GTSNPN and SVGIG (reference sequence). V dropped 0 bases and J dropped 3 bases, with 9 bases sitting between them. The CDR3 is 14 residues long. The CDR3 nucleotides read TGTGCCTGGAGTGTAGGCCAGGGCTACAATGAGCAGTTCTTC. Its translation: CAWSVGQGYNEQFF.

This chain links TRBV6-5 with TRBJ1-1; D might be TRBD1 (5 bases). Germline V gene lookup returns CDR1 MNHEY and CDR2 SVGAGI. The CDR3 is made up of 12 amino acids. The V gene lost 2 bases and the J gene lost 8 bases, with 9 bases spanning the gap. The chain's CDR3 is CASSYKGVEAFF. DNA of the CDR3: TGTGCCAGCAGTTACAAAGGGGTCGAAGCTTTCTTT.

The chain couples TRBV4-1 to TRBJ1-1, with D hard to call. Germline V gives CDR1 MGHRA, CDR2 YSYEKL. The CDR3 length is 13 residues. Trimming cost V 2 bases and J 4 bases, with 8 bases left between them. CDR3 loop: CASSQLGSTEAFF. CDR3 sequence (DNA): TGCGCCAGCAGCCAACTGGGCTCCACTGAAGCTTTCTTT.